The 20 T cell receptor beta chains reported below all come from one sample, sequenced in a study of PD-1 blockade in classical Hodgkin lymphoma. Measured with immunoSEQ multiplex PCR; TCRdb has only the in-frame clones, and not every one. The sample consists of about 23,000 clones, around 80% of them appearing once. Brentuximab vedotin exposure varied, and every patient relapsed after autologous stem cell transplantation. The sample was peripheral blood mononuclear cells (PBMCs), taken before the second cycle of nivolumab. These receptors were taken from a human donor with classical Hodgkin lymphoma.

V is TRBV5-1 and J is TRBJ2-1; TRBD2 might be the D (6 bases). CDR1 and CDR2 from the germline V gene are SGHRS and YFSETQ. V was shortened by 4 bases and J by 5 bases, with 10 bases between the two germline ends. The CDR3 consists of 13 residues. The CDR3 DNA follows: TGCGCCAGCAGCGCGGGACCAGACAATGAGCAGTTCTTC. As protein: CASSAGPDNEQFF.

CDR3 amino acids: CASSLVAGGTDTQYF. DNA for the CDR3: TGTGCCAGCAGCCTAGTCGCGGGAGGCACAGATACGCAGTATTTT. The rearrangement links TRBV5-4 to TRBJ2-3, with TRBD2 identical over 7 bases. The CDR3 is 15 residues long. V shed 4 bases, J shed 1 base, and the junction held 6 bases outside the gene matches. Germline-derived CDR1 and CDR2 are SGHNT and YYREEE (reference sequence).

The V call is TRBV5-4, the J call TRBJ1-4; D call uncertain. The CDR3 has 15 residues. Germline V lookup: CDR1 SGHNT, CDR2 YYREEE (reference sequence). Trimming cost V 0 bases and J 7 bases, with 13 bases left between them. This chain's CDR3 is CASSLGTDSSEKLFF. CDR3 in DNA: TGTGCCAGCAGCTTGGGGACGGATTCGAGTGAAAAACTGTTTTTT. The entire variable domain, with the rest obtained from reference TRBV5-4 and TRBJ1-4, is as follows: ETGVTQSPTHLIKTRGQQVTLRCSSQSGHNTVSWYQQALGQGPQFIFQYYREEENGRGNFPPRFSGLQFPNYSSELNVNALELDDSALYLCASSLGTDSSEKLFFGSGTQLSVL.

This chain joins TRBV15 and TRBJ1-3; D is ambiguous. From germline, CDR1 is LNHNV and CDR2 YYDKDF (reference sequence). CDR3 length equals 13 residues. V was clipped by 5 bases and J by 1 base, with 6 bases between them. The CDR3 protein is CATSGESGNTIYF. For the CDR3, the DNA is TGTGCCACCAGCGGGGAATCTGGAAACACCATATATTTT.

The V gene is TRBV27, the J gene TRBJ2-5, with 10 bases aligning to TRBD2. The germline V gene encodes CDR1 MNHEY and CDR2 SMNVEV (reference sequence). J gave up 5 bases and V 5 bases, and 5 bases lay outside the gene matches. The CDR3 runs 14 residues. The CDR3 reads CASSLAGVGETQYF. In DNA form, the CDR3 reads TGTGCCAGCAGTCTAGCGGGAGTGGGGGAGACCCAGTACTTC.

The chain joins TRBV29-1 to TRBJ2-2, with D maybe TRBD2 (6 bases). Germline V gene data show CDR1 as SQVTM and CDR2 as ANQGSEA. The CDR3 totals 14 residues. In nucleotides, the CDR3 is TGCACCTCATTTAGCGGTCCTTCTGCCGGGGAGCTGTTTTTT. Its translation is CTSFSGPSAGELFF.

The gene calls are TRBV5-1 and TRBJ2-7; 9 bases are a match to TRBD1. The CDR3 totals 14 residues. Germline V gives CDR1 SGHRS, CDR2 YFSETQ. Trimming took 0 bases from V and 5 from J; bases not matched to a gene: 3. The CDR3 DNA reads TGCGCCAGCAGCTTGGGGGACAGGGCCCACGAGCAGTACTTC. Its translation: CASSLGDRAHEQYF.

The V call is TRBV14, the J call TRBJ1-3; TRBD1 might be the D (5 bases). V lost 1 base and J lost 0, with 10 bases in between. Germline CDR1 SGHDN, CDR2 FVKESK. This CDR3 is built from 16 residues. CDR3 sequence: CASSQVRQLSGNTIYF. CDR3 nucleotide sequence: TGTGCCAGCAGCCAAGTCCGACAGCTCTCTGGAAACACCATATATTTT.

The chain employs TRBV6-1 and TRBJ2-5; TRBD2 aligns across 7 bases. The CDR3 totals 14 residues. Trimming removed 11 bases from V and 6 bases from J; junction bases left unmatched: 15. Germline V gives CDR1 MNHNS, CDR2 SASEGT. Written as DNA, the CDR3 is TGTGCCCATTCCCATGGGGGGGAGGGGAAGACCCAGTACTTC. Translation: CAHSHGGEGKTQYF.

The CDR3 coding sequence is TGTGCCAGCAGCGAGACGGGACTAGCATTCGAGGAGCAGTTCTTC. Protein sequence: CASSETGLAFEEQFF. The V call is TRBV9, the J call TRBJ2-1, with 9 nucleotides matching TRBD2. Germline V lookup: CDR1 SGDLS, CDR2 YYNGEE. The CDR3 is 15 residues long. V shed 3 bases and J 10 bases; nucleotides not matched to a gene: 11. Full variable domain (outside the CDR3, taken from reference TRBV9 and TRBJ2-1): DSGVTQTPKHLITATGQRVTLRCSPRSGDLSVYWYQQSLDQGLQFLIQYYNGEERAKGNILERFSAQQFPDLHSELNLSSLELGDSALYFCASSETGLAFEEQFFGPGTRLTVL.

The chain combines TRBV6-6 with TRBJ1-4; no clear D. Trimming left V 2 bases short and J 8 bases short, with 6 bases between. The germline V gene has CDR1 MNHNY and CDR2 SVGAGI (reference sequence). There are 12 residues in the CDR3. CDR3 amino acids: CASSYTGEKLFF. CDR3 in DNA: TGTGCCAGCAGTTACACGGGGGAAAAACTGTTTTTT.

V and J are TRBV2 and TRBJ2-5, with D possibly matching TRBD2 (5 bases). Germline V gene lookup returns CDR1 SNHLY and CDR2 FYNNEI. The CDR3 length is 12 residues. Trimming stripped 8 bases from V and 4 bases from J, with 11 bases between. The CDR3 spells CASGELGETQYF. The CDR3 coding sequence is TGTGCCAGCGGGGAGTTGGGAGAGACCCAGTACTTC. The full variable domain, with the rest looked up from reference TRBV2 and TRBJ2-5, is EPEVTQTPSHQVTQMGQEVILRCVPISNHLYFYWYRQILGQKVEFLVSFYNNEISEKSEIFDDQFSVERPDGSNFTLKIRSTKLEDSAMYFCASGELGETQYFGPGTRLLVL.

V usage is TRBV6-1 and J usage is TRBJ2-7; D may be TRBD1 or TRBD2 (5 bases each). The CDR3 length is 12 residues. The germline CDR1 and CDR2 sequences are MNHNS and SASEGT. Trimming pared 6 bases from V and 4 bases from J, leaving 10 bases between. CDR3 in amino acids: CASRGPGYEQYF. CDR3 coding DNA: TGTGCCAGCAGGGGACCAGGTTACGAGCAGTACTTC.

The gene calls are TRBV28 and TRBJ2-1; D is uncertain. The CDR3 has 14 amino acids. In germline, CDR1 is MDHEN, CDR2 SYDVKM. V lost 2 bases, J lost 6 bases, and 11 bases lay in between. The CDR3 DNA reads TGTGCCAGCAGTTTAGGGCTCGCGGTCAATGAGCAGTTCTTC. The encoded protein is CASSLGLAVNEQFF.

CDR3 sequence (DNA): TGTGCCAGCAGTAAACGACAGGCAACCCAAGAGACCCAGTACTTC. Translated, it gives CASSKRQATQETQYF. J is TRBJ2-5 and V is TRBV27; weak D call: TRBD1 (6 bases). Germline V gene data show CDR1 as MNHEY and CDR2 as SMNVEV (reference sequence). Trimming removed 5 bases from V and 1 base from J, with 14 bases in between. The length of the CDR3 is 15 residues.

This sequence joins TRBV28 and TRBJ2-1, with 7 bases identical to TRBD2. V lost 6 bases, J lost 6 bases, and 11 bases stayed unmatched. The CDR3 is 15 amino acids. Germline CDR1 reads MDHEN; CDR2 reads SYDVKM. CDR3: CASSRGGGLANEQFF. CDR3 DNA sequence: TGTGCCAGCAGCAGAGGCGGGGGTTTAGCCAATGAGCAGTTCTTC. Based on the CDR3 plus reference TRBV28 and TRBJ2-1, the full variable domain is DVKVTQSSRYLVKRTGEKVFLECVQDMDHENMFWYRQDPGLGLRLIYFSYDVKMKEKGDIPEGYSVSREKKERFSLILESASTNQTSMYLCASSRGGGLANEQFFGPGTRLTVL.

This sequence joins TRBV18 and TRBJ1-2; a possible D gene is TRBD1 (5 bases). CDR1 and CDR2 from the germline V gene are KGHSH and LQKENI. Trimming removed 6 bases from V and 1 base from J, with 15 bases in between. There are 15 residues in the CDR3. CDR3 sequence: CASSLTDSLNYGYTF. CDR3 DNA sequence: TGTGCCAGCTCTCTGACAGACAGCCTTAACTATGGCTACACCTTC.

There are a few counts of this clone. The J gene is TRBJ1-1, the V gene TRBV28; a possible D gene is TRBD1 (6 bases). V dropped 6 bases and J dropped 5 bases, with 13 bases sitting between them. The germline V gene has CDR1 MDHEN and CDR2 SYDVKM. CDR3 size: 13 residues. The CDR3 protein is CASRMTGRTEAFF. CDR3 coding DNA: TGTGCCAGCAGAATGACAGGAAGGACTGAAGCTTTCTTT. The full variable domain, its missing parts supplied by reference TRBV28 and TRBJ1-1, is DVKVTQSSRYLVKRTGEKVFLECVQDMDHENMFWYRQDPGLGLRLIYFSYDVKMKEKGDIPEGYSVSREKKERFSLILESASTNQTSMYLCASRMTGRTEAFFGQGTRLTVV.

This chain's CDR3 is CASSHGGEQYF. The CDR3 DNA reads as TGTGCCAGCAGTCACGGCGGGGAGCAGTACTTC. V gene TRBV6-1 combines with J gene TRBJ2-7, with D perhaps matching TRBD2 (5 bases). Trimming removed 5 bases from V and 7 bases from J, with 9 bases in between. This CDR3 has 11 amino acids. The V gene's germline CDR1 is MNHNS and CDR2 SASEGT.

The chain has TRBV6-5 and TRBJ1-3; D is unclear. CDR1 is MNHEY, CDR2 SVGAGI, per germline. Trimming left V 2 bases short and J 0 bases short, with 8 bases between. The CDR3 runs to 15 residues. Written as DNA, the CDR3 is TGTGCCAGCAGTTACACGGGTGACTCTGGAAACACCATATATTTT. Translation gives CASSYTGDSGNTIYF.